This T cell receptor beta chain is from a study of cytomegalovirus exposure and HLA in healthy donors. Study-wide points: In vitro testing confirmed three CMV-associated chains as specific for CMV antigens.

The CDR3 length is 15 residues. In germline, CDR1 is MNHEY, CDR2 SMNVEV (reference sequence). Trimming took 2 bases from V and 2 from J, leaving 13 bases between them. Concerning this clone itself: Its specificity is not known.

Sequenced by immunoSEQ multiplex PCR; TCRdb stores in-frame clones only, minus some. The sample has about 49,000 clones, approximately 95% seen once. This TCR was sampled from a woman aged 18-35 years in good health and CMV-seropositive. This chain joins TRBV27 and TRBJ2-7, with a possible D match to TRBD1 (7 bases). The specimen sequenced was PBMCs. The CDR3 loop is CASSLQQGTAYEQYF. CDR3 nucleotide sequence: TGTGCCAGCAGTTTACAACAGGGGACTGCCTACGAGCAGTACTTC.